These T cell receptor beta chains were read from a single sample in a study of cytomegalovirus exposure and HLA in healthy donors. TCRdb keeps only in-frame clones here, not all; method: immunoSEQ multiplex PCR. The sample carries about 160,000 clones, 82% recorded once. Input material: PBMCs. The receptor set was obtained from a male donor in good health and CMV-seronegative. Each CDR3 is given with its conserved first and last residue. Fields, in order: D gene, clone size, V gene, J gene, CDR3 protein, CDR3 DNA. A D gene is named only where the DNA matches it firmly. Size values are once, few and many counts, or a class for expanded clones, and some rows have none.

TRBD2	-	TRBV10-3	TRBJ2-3	CAIRGRLAGGNSTDTQYF	TGTGCCATCAGGGGCCGACTAGCGGGAGGAAATAGCACAGATACGCAGTATTTT
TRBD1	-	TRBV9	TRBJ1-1	CASSLGQGGTEAFF	TGTGCCAGCAGCCTCGGACAGGGAGGGACTGAAGCTTTCTTT
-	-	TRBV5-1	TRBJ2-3	CASSLVRGGTDTQYF	TGCGCCAGCAGCTTGGTCCGGGGTGGCACAGATACGCAGTATTTT
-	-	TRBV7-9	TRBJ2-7	CSSSPDLAIYEQYF	TGTTCCAGCAGTCCTGACCTAGCGATCTACGAGCAGTACTTC
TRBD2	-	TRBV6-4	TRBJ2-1	CASSDGTRVNEQFF	TGTGCCAGCAGTGACGGGACTAGGGTCAATGAGCAGTTCTTC
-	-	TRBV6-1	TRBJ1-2	CASQGYGYTF	TGTGCCAGCCAGGGGTATGGCTACACCTTC
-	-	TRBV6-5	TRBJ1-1	CASRETGSNTEAFF	TGTGCCAGCAGGGAAACAGGGTCGAACACTGAAGCTTTCTTT
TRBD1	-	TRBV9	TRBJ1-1	CASSPGQMNTEAFF	TGTGCCAGCAGCCCGGGACAGATGAACACTGAAGCTTTCTTT
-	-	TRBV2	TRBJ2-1	CASSGGNRAYNEQFF	TGTGCCAGCAGTGGGGGAAACAGGGCGTACAATGAGCAGTTCTTC
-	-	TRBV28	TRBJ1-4	CASSSLIVSLGSNEKLFF	TGTGCCAGCAGTTCCCTGATAGTTAGTCTCGGTTCTAATGAAAAACTGTTTTTT
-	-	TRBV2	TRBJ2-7	CASLGYSYEQYF	TGTGCCAGCCTGGGCTACTCCTACGAGCAGTACTTC
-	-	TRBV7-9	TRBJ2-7	CASSSSGTYYEQYF	TGTGCCAGCAGCTCCTCGGGAACCTACTACGAGCAGTACTTC
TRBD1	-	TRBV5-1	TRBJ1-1	CASSLTGTGAFF	TGCGCCAGCAGCCTTACCGGGACAGGAGCTTTCTTT
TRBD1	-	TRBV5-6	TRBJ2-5	CASSPRDRVRETQYF	TGTGCCAGCAGCCCCCGGGACAGGGTTCGGGAGACCCAGTACTTC
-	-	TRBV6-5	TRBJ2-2	CASRGHDTGELFF	TGTGCCAGCAGGGGGCATGACACCGGGGAGCTGTTTTTT
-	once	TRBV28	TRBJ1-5	CASSLLRQLSNQPQHF	TGTGCCAGCAGTTTATTACGACAGCTGAGCAATCAGCCCCAGCATTTT
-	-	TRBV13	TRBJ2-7	CASSLGAVTYEQYF	TGTGCCAGCAGCTTAGGAGCGGTTACCTACGAGCAGTACTTC
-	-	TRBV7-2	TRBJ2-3	CASSSPEVGTDTQYF	TGTGCCAGCAGCTCCCCCGAGGTGGGCACAGATACGCAGTATTTT
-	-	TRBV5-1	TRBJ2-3	CASMRDGGTDTQYF	TGCGCCAGCATGCGGGACGGGGGCACAGATACGCAGTATTTT
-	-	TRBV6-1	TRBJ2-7	CATRSYEQYF	TGTGCCACCCGTTCCTACGAGCAGTACTTC
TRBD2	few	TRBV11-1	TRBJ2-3	CASSLGIAGGGTDTQYF	TGTGCCAGCAGCTTAGGTATAGCGGGAGGAGGCACAGATACGCAGTATTTT
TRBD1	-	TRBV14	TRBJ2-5	CASSLRTGGVETQYF	TGTGCCAGCAGCCTACGGACAGGGGGCGTAGAGACCCAGTACTTC
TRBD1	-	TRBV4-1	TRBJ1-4	CASSPRQTGDREKLFF	TGCGCCAGCAGCCCGCGCCAGACAGGGGATAGGGAAAAACTGTTTTTT
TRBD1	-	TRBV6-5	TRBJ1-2	CASQSGQGALSGYTF	TGTGCCTCCCAAAGCGGACAGGGGGCGCTGAGTGGCTACACCTTC
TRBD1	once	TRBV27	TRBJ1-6	CASTHISRQGAYSPLHF	TGTGCCAGCACCCACATATCCCGACAGGGGGCTTATTCACCCCTCCACTTT
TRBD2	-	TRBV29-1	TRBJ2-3	CSVEGRTSGTDTQYF	TGCAGCGTTGAAGGGAGGACTAGCGGCACAGATACGCAGTATTTT
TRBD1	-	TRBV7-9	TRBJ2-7	CSSTPAGGFYEQYF	TGTTCCAGCACCCCGGCAGGGGGATTCTACGAGCAGTACTTC
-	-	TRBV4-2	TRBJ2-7	CASSQEPGLDEQYF	TGTGCCAGCAGCCAAGAACCTGGGCTCGACGAGCAGTACTTC
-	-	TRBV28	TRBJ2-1	CASLSGDEQFF	TGTGCCAGCCTTTCCGGGGATGAGCAGTTCTTC
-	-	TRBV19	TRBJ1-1	CASRRAARALLVAFF	TGTGCCAGTAGGCGCGCCGCGCGGGCGTTGTTGGTCGCTTTCTTT
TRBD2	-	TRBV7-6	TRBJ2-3	CASSLGTSETDTQYF	TGTGCCAGCAGCTTAGGGACTAGCGAGACAGATACGCAGTATTTT
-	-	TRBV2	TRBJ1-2	CASSGTIPGF	TGTGCCAGCAGTGGTACGATCCCCGGCTTC
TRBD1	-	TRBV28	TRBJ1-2	CASSLGPRGVIRDRGTLVYGYTF	TGTGCCAGCAGTTTAGGGCCTAGGGGGGTGATCCGGGACAGAGGAACTCTTGTCTATGGCTACACCTTC
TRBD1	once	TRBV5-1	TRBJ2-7	CASSKGQGLRYEQYF	TGCGCCAGCAGTAAGGGACAGGGGCTGAGGTACGAGCAGTACTTC
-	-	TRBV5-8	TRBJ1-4	CASSRTTLATGAREKLFF	TGTGCCAGCAGCCGAACGACTTTGGCGACAGGCGCTCGCGAAAAACTGTTTTTT
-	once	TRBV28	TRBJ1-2	CASSVGQGRAIYGYTF	TGTGCCAGCAGTGTGGGGCAGGGCCGAGCTATTTATGGCTACACCTTC
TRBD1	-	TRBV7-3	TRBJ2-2	CASSITGTGVAGELFF	TGTGCCAGCAGTATAACCGGGACAGGGGTGGCCGGGGAGCTGTTTTTT
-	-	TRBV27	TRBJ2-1	CASSLRVYNEQFF	TGTGCCAGCAGTTTACGGGTCTACAATGAGCAGTTCTTC
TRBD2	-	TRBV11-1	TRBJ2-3	CASSLSPITSGGGDTQYF	TGTGCCAGCAGCTTAAGCCCTATAACTAGCGGGGGCGGAGATACGCAGTATTTT
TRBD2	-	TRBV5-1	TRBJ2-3	CASSGTGTSGIYTQYF	TGCGCCAGCAGCGGAACCGGGACTAGCGGGATTTATACGCAGTATTTT
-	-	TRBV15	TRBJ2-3	CATSRDQGLQPGTDTQYF	TGTGCCACCAGCAGAGATCAGGGATTACAGCCTGGCACAGATACGCAGTATTTT
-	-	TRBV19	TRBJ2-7	CASSWGHEQYF	TGTGCCAGTTCGTGGGGCCACGAGCAGTACTTC
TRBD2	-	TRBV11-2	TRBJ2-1	CASSSRTSGGARYNEQFF	TGTGCCAGCAGCTCGAGGACTAGCGGGGGGGCAAGGTACAATGAGCAGTTCTTC
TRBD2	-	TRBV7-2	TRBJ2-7	CASTPWTSGTHEQYF	TGTGCCAGCACCCCATGGACTAGCGGGACCCACGAGCAGTACTTC
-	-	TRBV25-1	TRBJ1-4	CASSDRRGQVGEKLFF	TGTGCCAGCAGTGATAGGCGCGGACAAGTCGGTGAAAAACTGTTTTTT
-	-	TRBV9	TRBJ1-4	CASSVGSTTNEKLFF	TGTGCCAGCAGCGTCGGGTCAACAACTAATGAAAAACTGTTTTTT
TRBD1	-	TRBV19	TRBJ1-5	CASSIGTGRNHGNQPQHF	TGTGCCAGTAGTATAGGGACAGGTAGGAATCATGGAAATCAGCCCCAGCATTTT
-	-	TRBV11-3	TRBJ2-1	CVSSEGSSYNEQFF	TGTGTCAGCAGCGAGGGAAGCTCCTACAATGAGCAGTTCTTC
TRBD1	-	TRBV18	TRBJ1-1	CASSRGQGTFFF	TGTGCCAGCTCACGGGGACAGGGGACTTTTTTCTTT
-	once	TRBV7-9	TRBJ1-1	CASSSLTGKVEAFF	TGTGCCAGCAGCTCATTAACAGGGAAGGTGGAAGCTTTCTTT
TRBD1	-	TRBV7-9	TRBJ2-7	CASSHTGWGQNAYEQYF	TGTGCCAGCAGCCACACCGGGTGGGGACAGAATGCCTACGAGCAGTACTTC